This T cell receptor beta chain was sequenced in a study of T cell responses to AZD1222 COVID-19 vaccine. Study results and caveats: Repertoires were collected only later (after the peak T cell response had occurred).

On this clone: The target antigen is unknown.

The V gene lost 4 bases and the J gene lost 4 bases, with 23 bases spanning the gap. The CDR3 covers 17 residues. Germline-derived CDR1 and CDR2 are SGHRS and YFSETQ. The assay was immunoSEQ multiplex PCR, and TCRdb's table has in-frame clones only and misses some. The data show 130,000 or so clones, roughly 90% seen once. The sequence came from an adult who received the AZD1222 COVID-19 vaccine. The chain joins TRBV5-1 to TRBJ1-2, with D hard to call. Specimen: peripheral blood, collected 28 days after the second AZD1222 dose. In nucleotides, the CDR3 is TGCGCCAGCAGCCAGGACCCAAACCCGAGGCTTGGCTATGGCTACACCTTC. It codes for CASSQDPNPRLGYGYTF.